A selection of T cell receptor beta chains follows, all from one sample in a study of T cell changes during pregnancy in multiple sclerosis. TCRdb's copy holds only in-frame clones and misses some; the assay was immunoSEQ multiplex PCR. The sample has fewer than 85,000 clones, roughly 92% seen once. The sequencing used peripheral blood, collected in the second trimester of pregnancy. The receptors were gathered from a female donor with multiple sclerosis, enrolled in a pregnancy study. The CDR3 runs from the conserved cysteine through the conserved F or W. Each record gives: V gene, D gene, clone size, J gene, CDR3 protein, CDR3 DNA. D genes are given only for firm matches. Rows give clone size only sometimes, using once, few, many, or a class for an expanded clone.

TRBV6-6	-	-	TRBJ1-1	CASSYSRQGNTEAFF	TGTGCCAGCAGTTACTCGCGGCAGGGGAACACTGAAGCTTTCTTT
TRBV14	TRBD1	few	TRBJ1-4	CASSQYRTGREKLFF	TGTGCCAGCAGCCAATACCGGACAGGCAGAGAAAAACTGTTTTTT
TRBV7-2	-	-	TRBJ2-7	CASSLVMAGYEQYF	TGTGCCAGCAGCTTAGTAATGGCGGGGTACGAGCAGTACTTC
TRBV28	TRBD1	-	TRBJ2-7	CASSPGQTGGLRQYF	TGTGCCAGCAGCCCCGGACAGACAGGGGGCCTTCGGCAGTACTTC
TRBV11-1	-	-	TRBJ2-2	CASSYLEATLTGELFF	TGTGCCAGCAGCTACTTGGAGGCCACGTTAACCGGGGAGCTGTTTTTT
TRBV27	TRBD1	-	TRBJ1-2	CASSTRQGGNYGYTF	TGTGCCAGCAGTACCCGACAGGGAGGTAACTATGGCTACACCTTC
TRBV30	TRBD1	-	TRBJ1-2	CAWSLAGGTGVGYTF	TGTGCCTGGAGTCTGGCCGGCGGGACAGGGGTTGGCTACACCTTC
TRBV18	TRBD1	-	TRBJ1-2	CASSKDRALDYGYTF	TGTGCCAGCTCAAAGGACAGGGCCCTCGACTATGGCTACACCTTC
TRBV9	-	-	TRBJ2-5	CASSLTSLGGETQYF	TGTGCCAGCAGCCTTACCTCTTTGGGGGGAGAGACCCAGTACTTC
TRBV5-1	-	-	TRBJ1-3	CASSLEVGTASGNTIYF	TGCGCCAGCAGCTTGGAAGTTGGAACAGCCTCTGGAAACACCATATATTTT
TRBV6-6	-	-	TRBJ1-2	CASSPTYNYGYTF	TGTGCCAGCAGTCCGACATATAACTATGGCTACACCTTC
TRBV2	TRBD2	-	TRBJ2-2	CASSGTSGTGELFF	TGTGCCAGCAGTGGGACTAGCGGCACCGGGGAGCTGTTTTTT
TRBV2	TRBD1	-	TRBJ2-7	CASSPGQGFEQYF	TGTGCCAGCTCCCCGGGACAGGGATTCGAGCAGTACTTC
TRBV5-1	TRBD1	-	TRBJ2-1	CASSLDRGEQFF	TGCGCCAGCAGCCTGGACAGGGGCGAGCAGTTCTTC
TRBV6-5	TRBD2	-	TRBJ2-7	CASSYRLAGGRNEQYF	TGTGCCAGCAGTTACCGACTAGCGGGAGGGAGGAACGAGCAGTACTTC
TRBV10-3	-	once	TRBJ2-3	CAISESRDTQYF	TGTGCCATCAGTGAGTCGCGAGATACGCAGTATTTT
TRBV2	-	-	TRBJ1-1	CAHRSASALNTEAFF	TGTGCCCACAGGTCGGCATCCGCGTTGAACACTGAAGCTTTCTTT
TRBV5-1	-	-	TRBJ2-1	CASSQVAGEVNEQFF	TGCGCCAGCAGCCAGGTGGCCGGGGAGGTTAATGAGCAGTTCTTC
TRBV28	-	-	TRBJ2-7	CASSPLGNSYEQYF	TGTGCCAGCAGTCCACTAGGGAACTCCTACGAGCAGTACTTC
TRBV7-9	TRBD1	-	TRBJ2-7	CASSRGQDNYEQYF	TGTGCCAGCAGCAGAGGACAGGACAACTACGAGCAGTACTTC
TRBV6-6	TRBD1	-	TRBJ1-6	CASRLTQGASSPLHF	TGTGCCAGCAGGTTGACACAGGGGGCGAGTTCACCCCTCCACTTT
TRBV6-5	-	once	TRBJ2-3	CASSPQGGSTDTQYF	TGTGCCAGCAGTCCTCAGGGCGGAAGCACAGATACGCAGTATTTT
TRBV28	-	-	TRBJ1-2	CASSSVGYGYTF	TGTGCCAGCAGCAGCGTCGGTTATGGCTACACCTTC
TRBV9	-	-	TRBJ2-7	CASSPHETVETYEQYF	TGTGCCAGCAGCCCCCACGAGACAGTAGAAACCTACGAGCAGTACTTC
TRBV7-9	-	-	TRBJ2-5	CASGSLGARETQYF	TGTGCCAGCGGCTCGTTAGGGGCCCGAGAGACCCAGTACTTC
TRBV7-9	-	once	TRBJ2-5	CASSQLPSELEETQYF	TGTGCCAGCAGCCAGTTGCCTAGCGAATTGGAAGAGACCCAGTACTTC
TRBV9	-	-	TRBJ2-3	CASSVQADTQYF	TGTGCCAGCAGCGTACAGGCAGATACGCAGTATTTT
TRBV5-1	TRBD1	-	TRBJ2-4	CASSSDRGRGAKNIQYF	TGCGCCAGCAGCTCGGACAGGGGGCGCGGGGCCAAAAACATTCAGTACTTC
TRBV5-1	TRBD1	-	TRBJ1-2	CASSLTGEYGYTF	TGCGCCAGCAGCCTGACAGGGGAATATGGCTACACCTTC
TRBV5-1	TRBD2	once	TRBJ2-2	CASSFSAGDTGELFF	TGCGCCAGCAGCTTCTCGGCGGGGGACACCGGGGAGCTGTTTTTT
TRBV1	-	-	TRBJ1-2	CTSSQFSVAEHDHYGYTF	TGCACCAGCAGCCAGTTTTCAGTGGCGGAGCATGACCATTATGGCTACACCTTC
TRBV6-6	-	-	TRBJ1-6	CASSYSDRRNSPLHF	TGTGCCAGCAGTTACTCCGACAGAAGGAATTCACCCCTCCACTTT
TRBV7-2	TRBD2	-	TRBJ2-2	CASSSGLAGELFF	TGTGCCAGCAGCTCGGGACTAGCCGGGGAGCTGTTTTTT
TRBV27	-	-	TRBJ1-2	CASSPNSDRAYGYTF	TGTGCCAGCAGTCCCAATTCGGACAGAGCCTATGGCTACACCTTC
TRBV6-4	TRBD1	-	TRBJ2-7	CASSDPGTGAPYEQYF	TGTGCCAGCAGTGACCCCGGGACAGGGGCGCCCTACGAGCAGTACTTC
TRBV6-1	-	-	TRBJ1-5	CASTGAVNQPQHF	TGTGCCAGCACTGGGGCCGTCAATCAGCCCCAGCATTTT
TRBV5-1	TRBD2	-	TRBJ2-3	CASSFGAGTRFTDTQYF	TGCGCCAGCAGCTTTGGGGCAGGGACTAGATTCACAGATACGCAGTATTTT
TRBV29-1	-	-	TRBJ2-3	CSAGSDTQYF	TGCAGCGCCGGGAGTGATACGCAGTATTTT
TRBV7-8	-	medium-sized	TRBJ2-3	CASSLLHGDTQYF	TGTGCCAGCAGCTTACTCCACGGGGATACGCAGTATTTT
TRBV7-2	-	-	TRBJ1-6	CASSLRVGATNSPLHF	TGTGCCAGCAGCTTAAGGGTGGGGGCGACGAATTCACCCCTCCACTTT
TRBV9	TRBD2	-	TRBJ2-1	CASSVSSGDEEQFF	TGTGCCAGCAGCGTGAGTAGCGGGGATGAGGAGCAGTTCTTC
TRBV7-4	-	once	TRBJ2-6	CASSCGNSSQSRANVLTF	TGTGCCAGCAGCTGTGGAAACAGCTCACAAAGTCGGGCCAACGTCCTGACTTTC
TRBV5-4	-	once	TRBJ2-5	CASTRRGDLETQYF	TGTGCCAGCACCAGGAGGGGTGATTTAGAGACCCAGTACTTC
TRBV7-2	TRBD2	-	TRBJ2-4	CASSFGTSGGRGNIQYF	TGTGCCAGCAGCTTCGGGACTAGCGGGGGGCGGGGGAACATTCAGTACTTC
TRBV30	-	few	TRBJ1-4	CAWSVSEKLFF	TGTGCCTGGAGTGTGTCAGAAAAACTGTTTTTT
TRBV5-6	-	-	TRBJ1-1	CASSQDTEAFF	TGTGCCAGCAGCCAGGACACTGAAGCTTTCTTT
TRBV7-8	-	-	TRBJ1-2	CASSTENGGSGYTF	TGTGCCAGCAGCACGGAAAACGGGGGGTCCGGCTACACCTTC
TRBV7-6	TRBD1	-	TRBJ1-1	CASSGQTGENTEAFF	TGTGCCAGCAGCGGACAGACAGGGGAGAACACTGAAGCTTTCTTT
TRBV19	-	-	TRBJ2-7	CASSIEGAGYEQYF	TGTGCCAGTAGTATAGAGGGGGCAGGATACGAGCAGTACTTC
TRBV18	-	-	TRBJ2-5	CASSPLPRVQETQYF	TGTGCCAGCTCACCACTCCCCAGGGTACAAGAGACCCAGTACTTC
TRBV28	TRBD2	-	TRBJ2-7	CASSRWGGTYEQYF	TGTGCCAGCAGCCGATGGGGGGGGACCTACGAGCAGTACTTC
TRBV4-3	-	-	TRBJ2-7	CASSQGRGAGSYEQYF	TGCGCCAGCAGCCAAGGCCGCGGGGCCGGCTCCTACGAGCAGTACTTC
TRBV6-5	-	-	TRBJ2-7	CASSYSGSYEQYF	TGTGCCAGCAGTTACTCCGGGAGCTACGAGCAGTACTTC
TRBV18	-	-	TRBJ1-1	CASSPTGTEAFF	TGTGCCAGCTCCCCGACGGGCACTGAAGCTTTCTTT
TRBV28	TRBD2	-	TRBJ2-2	CASSFSGSLSGELFF	TGTGCCAGCAGTTTTAGCGGGAGTCTATCCGGGGAGCTGTTTTTT
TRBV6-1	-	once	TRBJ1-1	CASRTGSLDTEAFF	TGTGCCAGCAGAACAGGGTCCTTGGACACTGAAGCTTTCTTT
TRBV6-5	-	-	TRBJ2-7	CASVEKGGYEQYF	TGTGCCAGCGTAGAGAAGGGAGGTTACGAGCAGTACTTC
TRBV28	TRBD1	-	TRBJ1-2	CASSMDRGTANYGYTF	TGTGCCAGCAGTATGGACAGGGGTACAGCTAACTATGGCTACACCTTC
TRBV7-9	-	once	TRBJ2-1	CASSPDSYNEQFF	TGTGCCAGCAGCCCAGACTCCTACAATGAGCAGTTCTTC
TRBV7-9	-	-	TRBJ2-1	CASSAKWGGKTYNEQFF	TGTGCCAGCAGCGCGAAATGGGGCGGGAAGACATACAATGAGCAGTTCTTC